This T cell receptor (beta chain) was found in a study of T cell responses to AZD1222 COVID-19 vaccine. Study-wide findings and caveats: Without day 14 samples, only post-peak T cell repertoires were studied. Donors were chiefly white British, with a greater number of females, and clonal diversity was perhaps underestimated.

TCRdb's copy holds only in-frame clones and misses some; the assay was immunoSEQ multiplex PCR. The table has about 210,000 clones, approximately 94% seen once; the top ten hold over 1.5%. In the case of this clone: Its cognate antigen is unknown. The same CDR3 can be traced to other DNA sequences in this sample.

Germline V CDR1 and CDR2: PRHDT, FYEKMQ (reference sequence). The V segment lost 3 bases and the J segment 6 bases; nucleotides outside the gene matches: 16. CDR3 length: 18 amino acids. The sample here was peripheral blood, taken 28 days after the second dose of the MenACWY control vaccine. V usage is TRBV13 and J usage is TRBJ2-2; 7 nucleotides line up with TRBD2. The receptor was isolated from an adult who received the MenACWY meningococcal vaccine as a control. CDR3 in DNA: TGTGCCAGCAGCTTGCCGACCTCAACTAGCGCCGGGGCCGGGGAGCTGTTTTTT. This sequence encodes CASSLPTSTSAGAGELFF.